This paragraph reports one T cell receptor beta chain. Its target is unknown. This sample is drawn from a study of chemoradiotherapy in HPV16-positive cancers. The V end was cut by 0 bases, the J end by 4 bases, with 7 bases between. The length of the CDR3 is 15 residues. Germline loops: CDR1 LGHNA, CDR2 YSLEER. General observations from the study: Candidate HPV-specific clones and E7-related TCR motifs grew in tumor during treatment.

Assay: immunoSEQ multiplex PCR; the TCRdb copy retains only in-frame clones and omits some. The table records about 650 clones, 75% to 85% of them present only once. The rearrangement joins TRBV4-3 to TRBJ1-6, with no clear D. This clonotype was obtained from a human donor with HPV-associated anogenital cancer. Sample: tumor tissue, taken from a patient who underwent chemoradiotherapy. The DNA of the CDR3 is TGCGCCAGCAGCCAAGATTCCAGTTATAATTCACCCCTCCACTTT. Translated, it gives CASSQDSSYNSPLHF.